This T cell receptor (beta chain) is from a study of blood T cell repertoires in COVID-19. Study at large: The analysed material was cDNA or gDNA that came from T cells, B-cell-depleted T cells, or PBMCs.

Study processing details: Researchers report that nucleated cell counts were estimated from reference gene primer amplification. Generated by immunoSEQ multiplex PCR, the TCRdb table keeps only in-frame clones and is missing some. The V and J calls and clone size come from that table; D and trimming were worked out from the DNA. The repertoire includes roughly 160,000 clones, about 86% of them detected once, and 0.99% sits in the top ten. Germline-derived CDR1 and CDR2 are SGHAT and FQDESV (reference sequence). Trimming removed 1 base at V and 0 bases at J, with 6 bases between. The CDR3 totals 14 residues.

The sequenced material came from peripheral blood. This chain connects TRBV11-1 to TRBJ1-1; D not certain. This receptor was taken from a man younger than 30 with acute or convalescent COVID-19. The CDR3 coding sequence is TGTGCCAGCAGCTTAGTCAGCGTGAACACTGAAGCTTTCTTT. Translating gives CASSLVSVNTEAFF.